These 21 T cell receptor beta chains were all obtained from the same sample, sequenced in a study of cytomegalovirus exposure and HLA in healthy donors. Researchers ran the PCR with 60 Vbeta and 13 Jbeta primers. This table comes from immunoSEQ multiplex PCR, and its TCRdb copy is limited to in-frame clones, with some not included. The data hold 170,000 or so clones, with approximately 84% observed a single time. The sample consisted of PBMCs. These receptors came from a male donor in good health and CMV-seropositive.

V is TRBV29-1 and J is TRBJ2-7; the match to TRBD1 covers 7 bases. The CDR3 is 12 amino acids. The V segment lost 7 bases and the J segment 5 bases; nucleotides outside the gene matches: 8. Looked up from germline, CDR1 is SQVTM and CDR2 is ANQGSEA. The CDR3 DNA reads as TGCAGCGGGGGCCGGGACAGAGACGAGCAGTACTTC. Encoded protein: CSGGRDRDEQYF.

The chain joins TRBV7-9 to TRBJ1-5, with 7 bases lining up with TRBD1. Trimming removed 1 base from V and 2 bases from J; junction bases left unmatched: 11. The CDR3 length is 18 residues. Per the germline V gene, CDR1 is SEHNR and CDR2 is FQNEAQ (reference sequence). CDR3 protein: CASSLELGGGIGNQPQHF. Here the CDR3 DNA reads TGTGCCAGCAGCTTAGAACTAGGAGGGGGCATCGGCAATCAGCCCCAGCATTTT.

This chain uses TRBV14 with TRBJ2-5, with unresolved D. V shed 1 base and J shed 0 bases, with 3 bases lying between them. Per germline, CDR1 SGHDN and CDR2 FVKESK. The CDR3 extends over 13 amino acids. The CDR3 DNA reads TGTGCCAGCAGCCAAGTCAACCAAGAGACCCAGTACTTC. Protein: CASSQVNQETQYF.

In regard to this clone: A much larger clone lies one base from this, so it may be a read error. The V call is TRBV4-2, the J call TRBJ1-1; unclear D gene. The V end was cut by 0 bases, the J end by 11 bases, with 19 bases between. This CDR3 region has 15 residues. Germline values: CDR1 LGHNA, CDR2 YNFKEQ. This chain's CDR3 is CASSQESKPPDLAFF. CDR3 DNA: TGTGCCAGCAGCCAAGAGAGTAAGCCCCCTGATCTGGCTTTCTTT.

The J gene is TRBJ1-6, the V gene TRBV5-1, with TRBD1 matching 8 bases. The germline gives CDR1 SGHRS, CDR2 YFSETQ. The V and J ends lost 3 bases and 11 bases, in that order; junction bases with no gene match: 7. This CDR3 has 14 amino acids. The CDR3 DNA reads TGCGCCAGCAGCTCGGGACAGGACGGGGCACCCCTCCACTTT. This encodes CASSSGQDGAPLHF.

This chain connects TRBV19 to TRBJ1-5; weak D call: TRBD1 (5 bases). V shed 11 bases and J shed 8 bases, with 19 bases lying between them. Looked up from germline, CDR1 is LNHDA and CDR2 is SQIVND (reference sequence). The length of the CDR3 is 13 residues. As DNA, the CDR3 is TGTGCCTCAGGGAGGACGGCCAAGGAGCCCCAGCATTTT. It encodes CASGRTAKEPQHF.

The CDR3 sequence is CASSSRGGEDYGYTF. The DNA of the CDR3 is TGCGCCAGCAGCTCCCGAGGGGGTGAAGACTATGGCTACACCTTC. The genes are TRBV5-1 and TRBJ1-2; possible D gene TRBD1, 6 bases. The CDR3 consists of 15 residues. V lost 3 bases and J lost 3, with 15 bases in between. From germline, CDR1 is SGHRS and CDR2 YFSETQ.

The gene calls are TRBV27 and TRBJ2-1, with 7 bases lining up with TRBD1. This CDR3 has 12 residues. Germline-derived CDR1 and CDR2 are MNHEY and SMNVEV (reference sequence). The V and J ends lost 7 bases and 8 bases, in that order; junction bases with no gene match: 5. The CDR3, as DNA: TGTGCCAGCAACGACAGGGCGGATGAGCAGTTCTTC. Translation: CASNDRADEQFF.

In the case of this clone: The junction departs from germline at one end; a sequencing error may be responsible. The rearrangement joins TRBV7-9 to TRBJ1-1; 10 nucleotides match TRBD1. Looked up from germline, CDR1 is SEHNR and CDR2 is FQNEAQ (reference sequence). The CDR3 is 15 residues long. CDR3 nucleotide sequence: TGTTCCAGCAGCCTATCGGGACAGGGGTTAACTGAAGCTTTCTTT. This encodes CSSSLSGQGLTEAFF. Filled out from reference TRBV7-9 and TRBJ1-1, the complete variable domain reads DTGVSQNPRHKITKRGQNVTFRCDPISEHNRLYWYRQTLGQGPEFLTYFQNEAQLEKSRLLSDRFSAERPKGSFSTLEIQRTEQGDSAMYLCSSSLSGQGLTEAFFGQGTRLTVV.

The chain carries TRBV14 and TRBJ2-7, with 9 bases aligning to TRBD2. CDR1 and CDR2 (germline): SGHDN, FVKESK. With 4 bases clipped from V and 0 bases from J, the junction kept 1 base outside the gene matches. This CDR3 is 14 amino acids long. The CDR3 sequence: CASSRTSASYEQYF. CDR3 sequence (DNA): TGTGCCAGCAGCCGGACTAGCGCCTCCTACGAGCAGTACTTC.

V usage is TRBV5-1 and J usage is TRBJ2-2; D perhaps matches TRBD2 (6 bases). The length of the CDR3 is 15 residues. The germline V gene encodes CDR1 SGHRS and CDR2 YFSETQ. With 0 bases removed from V and 7 bases from J, the gap between germline ends came to 13 bases. The CDR3 nucleotides are TGCGCCAGCAGCTTGGAAGGGCGGGACGTCGGGGAGCTGTTTTTT. Translated, it gives CASSLEGRDVGELFF.

This rearrangement joins TRBV19 to TRBJ2-1; 9 bases fit TRBD2. Trimming cost V 5 bases and J 2 bases; bases outside gene matches: 10. Germline assignment: CDR1 LNHDA and CDR2 SQIVND (reference sequence). The CDR3 extends over 17 amino acids. This chain's CDR3 is CASSSLSGRRAYNEQFF. Written as DNA, the CDR3 is TGTGCCAGTAGTTCCCTTAGCGGGAGAAGGGCCTACAATGAGCAGTTCTTC.

The chain has TRBV7-8 and TRBJ2-7; no clear D gene. Germline-derived CDR1 and CDR2 are SGHVS and FQNEAQ. The CDR3 has 14 residues. The V end lost 1 base, the J end lost 5 bases, and 12 bases lay between the germline ends. In DNA, the CDR3 is TGTGCCAGCAGCTTAGGTGGCAGAATCAACGAGCAGTACTTC. The encoded protein is CASSLGGRINEQYF.

The chain links TRBV29-1 to TRBJ2-3; D possibly corresponds to TRBD1 (5 bases). In germline, CDR1 is SQVTM, CDR2 ANQGSEA. With 2 bases removed from V and 6 bases from J, the gap between germline ends came to 12 bases. The CDR3 is 13 residues long. The CDR3 DNA is TGCAGCGTTGAAAAGGGGTTTGGCGATACGCAGTATTTT. It encodes CSVEKGFGDTQYF.

This rearrangement joins TRBV4-1 to TRBJ2-7; TRBD2 matches at 11 bases. The ends lost 1 base at V and 7 bases at J; junction bases unmatched: 9. CDR1 is MGHRA, CDR2 YSYEKL, per germline. There are 16 residues in the CDR3. Here the CDR3 DNA reads TGCGCCAGCAGCCAAGGCCCACTAGCGGGAGCGGGGGAGCAGTACTTC. Its protein is CASSQGPLAGAGEQYF.

The gene calls are TRBV5-1 and TRBJ2-1; 9 bases line up with TRBD2. V trimming: 7 bases; J trimming: 4 bases; junction bases outside the gene matches: 6. Germline lookup yields CDR1 SGHRS and CDR2 YFSETQ. The CDR3 spans 14 residues. The CDR3 DNA follows: TGCGCCAGCGGATCGACTAGCGGTTACAATGAGCAGTTCTTC. Translation: CASGSTSGYNEQFF.

V and J are TRBV6-5 and TRBJ1-4; 9 positions agree with TRBD1. The CDR3 is made up of 15 amino acids. Unmatched junction bases numbered 6, after V lost 3 bases and J lost 7 bases. Germline V gene sequence: CDR1 MNHEY, CDR2 SVGAGI. The CDR3 region is CASSYLGTGSEKLFF. The CDR3 DNA sequence: TGTGCCAGCAGTTATTTAGGGACAGGGAGTGAAAAACTGTTTTTT.

The genes are TRBV5-1 and TRBJ2-2, with TRBD1 identical over 8 bases. This CDR3 region has 14 residues. The V segment lost 4 bases and the J segment 5 bases; nucleotides outside the gene matches: 4. CDR1 and CDR2 from the germline V gene are SGHRS and YFSETQ. The CDR3 spells CASSQGQGTGELFF. In DNA form, the CDR3 reads TGCGCCAGCAGCCAAGGACAGGGAACCGGGGAGCTGTTTTTT.

The rearrangement joins TRBV7-3 to TRBJ1-6; D possibly corresponds to TRBD1 (5 bases). Trimming pared 4 bases from V and 7 bases from J, leaving 14 bases between. The CDR3 consists of 15 residues. The germline V gene has CDR1 SGHTA and CDR2 FQGTGA. The chain's CDR3 is CASSSLGGSNSPLHF. Here the CDR3 DNA reads TGTGCCAGCAGCTCCCTTGGGGGGAGCAATTCACCCCTCCACTTT.

V and J are TRBV5-4 and TRBJ2-1; maybe TRBD2 (5 bases). The CDR3 has 13 residues. The V end lost 0 bases, the J end lost 8 bases, and 9 bases lay between the germline ends. Per the germline V gene, CDR1 is SGHNT and CDR2 is YYREEE (reference sequence). The CDR3 region has the DNA TGTGCCAGCAGCTTGGGGGAGCCCCATGAGCAGTTCTTC. It specifies CASSLGEPHEQFF.

This clone turned up a few times. This chain connects TRBV2 to TRBJ2-3; 13 bases are shared with TRBD2. Germline assignment: CDR1 SNHLY and CDR2 FYNNEI. The junction had 8 bases not matched to a gene; V was cut back by 6 bases and J by 8 bases. The CDR3 is 15 amino acids. This CDR3 reads CASSNTGLAGFTQYF. The CDR3 DNA reads as TGTGCCAGCAGCAACACGGGACTAGCGGGATTTACGCAGTATTTT.